One sample yielded the 9 T cell receptor beta chains listed below, sequenced in a study of graft-versus-host responses after intestinal transplantation (dated by TCRdb to the early 2020s). Library method: the immunoSEQ multiplex PCR assay. What TCRdb holds here is the immuneACCESS table cut down to in-frame rearrangements. Part of the clones is not present; checked against another copy, under half of the missing clones reflect an unresolved V gene, and the others are unexplained. The sample data list tens of thousands of clones, and roughly nine tenths of these were observed just once. In total, the top ten clones hold 0.34% of the sample. Their target antigens are unknown. What this sample's time point label stands for: cells obtained before transplantation from donor or recipient. The specimen was unstimulated CD4+ T cells sorted from spleen or lymph node cells, collected before intestinal transplant. The receptors derive from a human donor who received an intestinal transplant.

The CDR3 protein is CAWRTSGSSYEQYF. In nucleotides, the CDR3 is TGTGCCTGGAGGACTAGCGGGAGCTCCTACGAGCAGTACTTC. The V and J genes are TRBV30 and TRBJ2-7; 12 positions agree with TRBD2. Germline assignment: CDR1 GTSNPN and CDR2 SVGIG (reference sequence). V was pared by 3 bases and J by 0 bases, with 0 bases of the junction left unmatched. The CDR3 runs 14 residues. The variable domain in full, with the rest retrieved from reference TRBV30 and TRBJ2-7, is SQTIHQWPATLVQPVGSPLSLECTVEGTSNPNLYWYRQAAGRGLQLLFYSVGIGQISSEVPQNLSASRPQDRQFILSSKKLLLSDSGFYLCAWRTSGSSYEQYFGPGTRLTVT.

The J gene is TRBJ1-4, the V gene TRBV29-1; D is possibly TRBD1 (6 bases). Germline loops: CDR1 SQVTM, CDR2 ANQGSEA. V was pared by 6 bases and J by 0 bases, with 8 bases between. This CDR3 region has 13 residues. CDR3: CSVPGATNEKLFF. The CDR3 bases are TGCAGCGTCCCAGGGGCAACTAATGAAAAACTGTTTTTT.

The chain joins TRBV5-8 to TRBJ2-7, with 7 bases aligning to TRBD1. V was pared by 2 bases and J by 8 bases, with 7 bases of the junction left unmatched. This CDR3 is built from 13 residues. Germline values: CDR1 SGHTS, CDR2 YDEGEE. CDR3 sequence: CASSLYRGRKQYF. In nucleotides, the CDR3 is TGTGCCAGCAGCTTATACAGGGGAAGGAAGCAGTACTTC.

This clone appeared a single time. The chain employs TRBV2 and TRBJ1-2, with D hard to call. The V and J ends lost 8 bases and 4 bases respectively, with 17 bases between them. Germline CDR1 is SNHLY and CDR2 is FYNNEI. The CDR3 extends over 14 amino acids. The CDR3 nucleotides are TGTGCCAGCTTCCCCGGTGGGCTTTTCTATGGCTACACCTTC. It encodes CASFPGGLFYGYTF.

This chain links TRBV5-6 with TRBJ2-1; TRBD2 agrees at 7 bases. Looked up from germline, CDR1 is SGHDT and CDR2 is YYEEEE. The CDR3 runs 16 residues. V lost 3 bases and J lost 1; bases outside the gene matches: 7. This CDR3 is CASSSYRRGSYNEQFF. The CDR3 DNA sequence: TGTGCCAGCAGCTCTTACCGGCGGGGGTCCTACAATGAGCAGTTCTTC.

V and J are TRBV2 and TRBJ1-6; TRBD1 matches 7 bases. The length of the CDR3 is 15 residues. The V and J ends lost 5 bases and 2 bases, in that order; junction bases with no gene match: 3. From germline, CDR1 is SNHLY and CDR2 FYNNEI. In DNA form, the CDR3 reads TGTGCCAGCAGTCTGACAGGGACCTATAATTCACCCCTCCACTTT. This translates into CASSLTGTYNSPLHF. Looking up the rest from reference TRBV2 and TRBJ1-6 gives the full variable domain: EPEVTQTPSHQVTQMGQEVILRCVPISNHLYFYWYRQILGQKVEFLVSFYNNEISEKSEIFDDQFSVERPDGSNFTLKIRSTKLEDSAMYFCASSLTGTYNSPLHFGNGTRLTVT.

The CDR3 nucleotides are TGTGCCAGCAGCGGCTCAGGCGAGCTCCAAGAGACCCAGTACTTC. Translating gives CASSGSGELQETQYF. V and J are TRBV28 and TRBJ2-5; D gene uncertain. The CDR3 has 15 amino acids. V was clipped by 6 bases and J by 1 base, with 15 bases between them. Germline assignment: CDR1 MDHEN and CDR2 SYDVKM.

The J gene is TRBJ2-3, the V gene TRBV2; D might be TRBD1 (6 bases). From germline, CDR1 is SNHLY and CDR2 FYNNEI. The CDR3 is 14 amino acids. V was cut by 7 bases and J by 7 bases, with 18 bases left in between. The CDR3 sequence is CASNKGQGKYTQYF. The CDR3 nucleotides read TGTGCCAGCAACAAGGGGCAGGGGAAATATACGCAGTATTTT.

This rearrangement joins TRBV6-6 to TRBJ2-7; 7 nucleotides align to TRBD2. Losses at the gene ends were 6 bases for V and 6 bases for J; bases not matched to a gene: 14. The CDR3 covers 15 residues. Germline V gives CDR1 MNHNY, CDR2 SVGAGI (reference sequence). The CDR3 spells CASSLAVAAGAEQYF. The CDR3 region has the DNA TGTGCCAGCAGCCTCGCAGTTGCCGCGGGAGCCGAGCAGTACTTC.